The source of this T cell receptor (beta chain) is a study of radiation and T cells in renal cell carcinoma. General study findings and limits: Top tumor clonotypes rose in blood 2 weeks post-radiation, then contracted.

The V gene's germline CDR1 is MDHEN and CDR2 SYDVKM. V shed 3 bases and J shed 7 bases, with 12 bases lying between them. The CDR3 runs to 14 residues. TCRdb's table, derived via immunoSEQ multiplex PCR, lists solely in-frame clones and lacks some. The sample shows under 200,000 clones, roughly nine tenths of them seen only once. This clone was counted a few times. Its antigen is currently unknown. This sample's time point: blood 4 weeks post-SBRT, at nephrectomy. The treatment is: 15 Gy SBRT to primary tumor, nephrectomy 4 weeks later. Nephrectomy followed 15 Gy stereotactic body radiation by 4 weeks. Serial blood draws occurred at baseline and 2 and 4 weeks post-SBRT.

This TCR came from a woman in her forties or fifties with renal cell carcinoma. The V call is TRBV28, the J call TRBJ1-4; D may be TRBD1 (6 bases). The specimen was blood, collected from a patient whose treatment included radiotherapy and nephrectomy. CDR3 bases: TGTGCCAGCAGTTTGGCAGGGGTGGGTGAAAAACTGTTTTTT. As protein: CASSLAGVGEKLFF.